These 21 T cell receptor beta chains originate from one sample sequenced in a study of blood T cells in healthy people across ages. Together with a sample-barcoded 5' primer, a J-beta primer mix was included in a second PCR lasting about 7 to 11 cycles. TCRdb reanalysed the 5' RACE reads using MiXCR and keeps one entry per CDR3 protein. The sample includes 750,000 to 1,000,000 distinct CDR3 sequences, under 35% seen only once; the top ten take 9.5% to 13%. These data were also filed under a second study, of T cells of mothers and their children.

Source material: blood. The receptor set was obtained from a middle-aged woman in good health.

The J gene is TRBJ1-1, the V gene TRBV28; D gene ambiguous. V was trimmed by 3 bases and J by 0 bases, leaving 14 bases between them. The CDR3 runs 16 residues. CDR1 and CDR2 from the germline V gene are MDHEN and SYDVKM. The CDR3 nucleotides are TGTGCCAGCAGTTTGTATAACAGCGGGATGAACACTGAAGCTTTCTTT. Its translation: CASSLYNSGMNTEAFF.

This clonotype has at least ten counts. The genes are TRBV6-6 and TRBJ2-7; 9 positions agree with TRBD1. In germline, CDR1 is MNHNY, CDR2 SVGAGI (reference sequence). The CDR3 totals 15 residues. The V and J ends lost 5 bases and 3 bases, in that order; junction bases with no gene match: 8. CDR3 sequence (DNA): TGTGCCAGCAGTCAAAACCCGGGACAGGGCTACGAGCAGTACTTC. Translated: CASSQNPGQGYEQYF.

The V and J genes are TRBV9 and TRBJ2-7, with 7 bases identical to TRBD1. Germline CDR1 and CDR2: SGDLS and YYNGEE. V shed 2 bases, J shed 0 bases, and the junction held 5 bases outside the gene matches. This CDR3 contains 15 residues. This CDR3 is CASSVGAGGSYEQYF. The DNA for the CDR3 is TGTGCCAGCAGCGTCGGGGCAGGGGGCTCCTACGAGCAGTACTTC.

This clonotype occurred many times. The chain recombines TRBV4-1 with TRBJ1-2; maybe TRBD1 (6 bases). This CDR3 spans 14 amino acids. Trimming shortened V by 4 bases and J by 1 base, and 10 bases separated the two germline ends. CDR1 is MGHRA, CDR2 YSYEKL, per germline. The CDR3 spells CASSPGQNNYGYTF. CDR3 DNA sequence: TGCGCCAGCAGCCCAGGACAGAATAACTATGGCTACACCTTC.

A note on this clonotype: Since a much larger clone is just one base distant, this may be a read error. This chain connects TRBV6-2 or TRBV6-3 to TRBJ2-5, with 9 bases aligning to TRBD1. CDR1 MNHEY and CDR2 SVGEGT come from the germline V gene. The CDR3 runs 14 residues. The CDR3 region has the DNA TGTGCCAGCAGGTACTGGACAGGGGAAGAGACCCAGTACTTC. It specifies CASRYWTGEETQYF.

This clonotype was found many times. The chain combines TRBV2 with TRBJ2-1; TRBD2 matches at 9 bases. In germline, CDR1 is SNHLY, CDR2 FYNNEI. V shed 6 bases and J 4 bases; nucleotides not matched to a gene: 4. CDR3 size: 14 residues. The CDR3 region has the DNA TGTGCCAGCAGGACTAGCGGCGTTTACAATGAGCAGTTCTTC. This encodes CASRTSGVYNEQFF.

A remark on this clonotype: A much larger clone lies one base from this, so it may be a read error. This chain uses TRBV5-8 with TRBJ2-3; 8 bases agree with TRBD1. This CDR3 contains 15 residues. Germline CDR1 SGHTS, CDR2 YDEGEE. The CDR3 is CASSLNRGYSDAQYF. CDR3 in DNA: TGTGCCAGCAGCTTGAACAGGGGGTATTCAGATGCGCAGTATTTT.

This clonotype occurred many times. J is TRBJ1-6 and V is TRBV7-2, with TRBD1 as a possible D gene (5 bases). The CDR3 spans 15 residues. Trimming left V 1 base short and J 9 bases short, with 13 bases between. Germline CDR1 and CDR2: SGHTA and FQGNSA. The CDR3 loop reads CASSLDAQGRSPLHF. DNA of the CDR3: TGTGCCAGCAGCTTAGATGCCCAGGGACGTTCACCCCTCCACTTT.

The sample holds a few counts of this clonotype. The V call is TRBV6-5, the J call TRBJ1-3; 7 bases are a match to TRBD1. V gave up 5 bases and J gave up 4 bases; unmatched junction bases: 5. The length of the CDR3 is 14 residues. Per the germline V gene, CDR1 is MNHEY and CDR2 is SVGAGI. CDR3 loop: CASSPRGLGNTIYF. The CDR3 DNA reads TGTGCCAGCAGTCCGAGGGGGCTCGGAAACACCATATATTTT.

This clonotype was counted only a few times. The chain combines TRBV9 with TRBJ2-5, with TRBD2 matching 11 bases. Germline V lookup: CDR1 SGDLS, CDR2 YYNGEE. Unmatched junction bases numbered 3, after V lost 0 bases and J lost 5 bases. The CDR3 has 15 residues. This chain's CDR3 is CASSVATSGGETQYF. Here the CDR3 DNA reads TGTGCCAGCAGCGTAGCCACTAGCGGGGGTGAGACCCAGTACTTC.

A note on this clonotype: Just one base apart from a much larger clone, this may be a read error. The CDR3 region is CASSYLPQRPYNEQLF. As DNA, the CDR3 is TGTGCCAGCAGTTACCTCCCACAGCGACCCTACAATGAGCAGTTATTC. This rearrangement joins TRBV6-5 to TRBJ2-1; D gene uncertain. CDR1 and CDR2 (germline): MNHEY, SVGAGI. The length of the CDR3 is 16 residues.

Only a few counts were recorded for this clonotype. The gene calls are TRBV28 and TRBJ2-1; D remains ambiguous. The CDR3 totals 14 residues. Trimming left V 5 bases short and J 6 bases short, with 14 bases between. The germline V gene encodes CDR1 MDHEN and CDR2 SYDVKM. The CDR3 spells CASSLYRVPNEQFF. As DNA, the CDR3 is TGTGCCAGCAGTCTGTATCGGGTCCCCAATGAGCAGTTCTTC.

A word on this clonotype: A much larger clone sits a single nucleotide away, making a read error possible. The V and J genes are TRBV10-3 and TRBJ2-5; perhaps D is TRBD1 or TRBD2 (5 bases each). The J call may be incorrect, as the DNA end agrees better with TRBJ2-7. The CDR3 contains 14 residues. Per the germline V gene, CDR1 is ENHRY and CDR2 is SYGVKD. This CDR3 reads CAISKRGSSYEQYF. The CDR3 DNA follows: TGTGCCATCAGCAAACGGGGCAGCTCCTACGAGCAGTACTTC.

J is TRBJ2-1 and V is TRBV29-1; TRBD2 agrees at 15 bases. Germline CDR1 SQVTM, CDR2 ANQGSEA. V dropped 3 bases and J dropped 2; count of bases not matched to a gene: 8. The CDR3 contains 18 residues. The CDR3 region is CSVDGLAGGVVPYNEQFF. CDR3 sequence (DNA): TGCAGCGTTGACGGACTAGCGGGGGGGGTGGTCCCCTACAATGAGCAGTTCTTC.

This clonotype occurred a few times. Here the CDR3 reads CASSLQPGQRAFF. The CDR3 bases are TGTGCCAGCAGTTTACAGCCGGGACAGCGGGCTTTCTTT. The V call is TRBV27, the J call TRBJ1-1; the match to TRBD1 covers 7 bases. The CDR3 sequence is 13 residues long. Unmatched junction bases numbered 8, after V lost 2 bases and J lost 11 bases. Germline V lookup: CDR1 MNHEY, CDR2 SMNVEV (reference sequence).

The table lists this clonotype with a few counts. The rearrangement links TRBV7-2 to TRBJ1-1, with 7 bases matching TRBD1. CDR1 is SGHTA and CDR2 is FQGNSA in the germline V gene. With V trimmed by 0 bases and J by 4 bases, 5 bases remained unmatched. The CDR3 sequence is 15 residues long. The CDR3 region has the DNA TGTGCCAGCAGCTTAGCGAGGACAGGAAGCACTGAAGCTTTCTTT. Translating it yields CASSLARTGSTEAFF.

CDR3 DNA: TGTGCCAGCAGTTACGGGGCGGGGGGGGGCTTGAATGAGCAGTTCTTC. Translating gives CASSYGAGGGLNEQFF. This chain connects TRBV6-2 or TRBV6-3 to TRBJ2-1; 9 bases agree with TRBD2. The CDR3 totals 16 residues. Per the germline V gene, CDR1 is MNHEY and CDR2 is SVGEGT. Unmatched junction bases numbered 9, after V lost 2 bases and J lost 7 bases.

This chain connects TRBV6-1 to TRBJ1-2, with 9 bases matching TRBD1. The CDR3 totals 15 residues. V dropped 2 bases and J dropped 4; count of bases not matched to a gene: 5. Germline V gene sequence: CDR1 MNHNS, CDR2 SASEGT. This chain's CDR3 is CASSEWGQGRYGYTF. The CDR3 DNA is TGTGCCAGCAGTGAATGGGGACAGGGTCGCTATGGCTACACCTTC.

This clonotype was seen many times. This sequence joins TRBV12-3 or TRBV12-4 and TRBJ2-6; D is uncertain. The CDR3 covers 15 residues. Trimming took off 6 bases at V and 0 bases at J, with 9 bases between the two ends. The CDR3 loop reads CASRPRYSGANVLTF. The CDR3 nucleotides read TGTGCCAGCAGACCCCGATACTCTGGGGCCAACGTCCTGACTTTC.

The chain is built from TRBV20-1 and TRBJ1-5, with 7 bases identical to TRBD1. V lost 0 bases to trimming and J lost 7 bases; unmatched junction nucleotides: 9. Germline V gene data show CDR1 as DFQATT and CDR2 as SNEGSKA (reference sequence). This CDR3 contains 15 residues. CDR3 sequence reads: CSARDPKGAKQPQHF. The DNA for the CDR3 is TGCAGTGCTAGAGATCCGAAGGGGGCAAAGCAGCCCCAGCATTTT.

The chain combines TRBV5-1 with TRBJ2-3, with D possibly TRBD1 on 5 matching bases. The CDR3 sequence is 13 residues long. Germline CDR1 SGHRS, CDR2 YFSETQ. V lost 0 bases to trimming and J lost 6 bases, with 8 bases between them. DNA of the CDR3: TGCGCCAGCAGCTTGGGGACAAAGGATACGCAGTATTTT. Residues: CASSLGTKDTQYF. Filled out from reference TRBV5-1 and TRBJ2-3, the complete variable domain reads KAGVTQTPRYLIKTRGQQVTLSCSPISGHRSVSWYQQTPGQGLQFLFEYFSETQRNKGNFPGRFSGRQFSNSRSEMNVSTLELGDSALYLCASSLGTKDTQYFGPGTRLTVL.